This T cell receptor beta chain was sequenced in a study of T cell repertoires in cytomegalovirus infection. TCRdb re-derived calls from the reads in MiXCR, one entry per CDR3 protein. The sample records some 680,000 distinct CDR3 sequences, 35% being singletons. Comment on this clonotype: One end of the junction varies from germline; a read error may be responsible.

This receptor was identified in a human donor in good health (CMV status not recorded). Some clones in this sample may be carry-over from other donors' samples. Sequencing was carried out using PBMCs.

In nucleotides, the CDR3 is TGTGCCAACAGCTATTCTAGAACAGATACGCAGTATTTT. This gives the protein CANSYSRTDTQYF. The rearrangement links TRBV7-8 to TRBJ2-3; D remains unclear. The CDR3 is 13 amino acids. Germline values: CDR1 SGHVS, CDR2 FQNEAQ. Complete variable domain (other parts from reference TRBV7-8 and TRBJ2-3): GAGVSQSPRYKVAKRGQDVALRCDPISGHVSLFWYQQALGQGPEFLTYFQNEAQLDKSGLPSDRFFAERPEGSVSTLKIQRTQQEDSAVYLCANSYSRTDTQYFGPGTRLTVL.